Listed below are T cell receptor beta chains from one sample, sequenced in a study of T cells in Graves' hyperthyroidism and ophthalmopathy. TCRdb analysed the multiplex PCR reads with MiXCR anew, one entry per CDR3 protein. The sample records about 680,000 distinct CDR3 sequences, over 35% being singletons. What was sequenced was blood. These TCRs come from a woman aged 35 to 49 with Graves' hyperthyroidism. Both conserved end residues are part of each CDR3. D genes are given only for firm matches. For some rows the clone size is stated as once, few or many, or as a class when expanded; others skip it.

D gene	V gene	J gene	clone size	CDR3 DNA	CDR3 protein
NA	TRBV24-1	TRBJ2-7	NA	TGTGCCACCGACGGAACCTACGAGCAGTACTTC	CATDGTYEQYF
NA	TRBV6-5	TRBJ2-5	few	TGTGCCAGCAGTTACAGGAGTCGAGAGACCCAGTACTTC	CASSYRSRETQYF
NA	TRBV24-1	TRBJ1-5	many	TGTGCCACCAGTGATGCGCAGGGGAATCAGCCCCAGCATTTT	CATSDAQGNQPQHF
TRBD2	TRBV7-9	TRBJ2-7	many	TGTGCCAGCAGCCCACCAGCGGGAGGATCCTACGAGCAGTACTTC	CASSPPAGGSYEQYF
NA	TRBV12-3/TRBV12-4	TRBJ2-5	NA	TGTGCCAGCCTTAGGAGGGGGGGGGAGACCCAGTACTTC	CASLRRGGETQYF
NA	TRBV7-2	TRBJ1-3	NA	TGTGCCAGCAGCTTAGCGCCGGCTTGGGGAAACACCGTATATTTT	CASSLAPAWGNTVYF
NA	TRBV6-5	TRBJ2-5	NA	TGTGCCAGCGGGGACATACCCGCAGGGGCCCAAGAGACCCAGTACTTC	CASGDIPAGAQETQYF
NA	TRBV12-3/TRBV12-4	TRBJ1-3	NA	TGTGCCAGCAGTTTAGGCGGGGTCTCCAACACCATATATTTT	CASSLGGVSNTIYF
NA	TRBV7-8	TRBJ2-7	many	TGTGCCAGCAGCTTAGGCGGGGTCCGGGAGCAGTACTTC	CASSLGGVREQYF
NA	TRBV7-9	TRBJ2-2	NA	TGTGCCAGCAGCTTAGTGACTGAAGGCGCGAACACCGGGGAGCTGTTTTTT	CASSLVTEGANTGELFF
NA	TRBV2	TRBJ1-2	many	TGTGCCAGCAGTAACACCGCCTATGGCTACACCTTC	CASSNTAYGYTF
NA	TRBV19	TRBJ1-5	many	TGTGCCAGTAGTATCGCACAGGGTAGCAATCAGCCCCAGCATTTT	CASSIAQGSNQPQHF
TRBD2	TRBV5-1	TRBJ2-5	NA	TGCGCCAGCAGCTTGAGTGGCCAGGGAGGGGAGACCCAGTACTTC	CASSLSGQGGETQYF
NA	TRBV7-8	TRBJ1-2	few	TGTGCCAGCAGCCAAGATGGAACGGGAGTCGCGGCGGGTTATGGCTACACCTTC	CASSQDGTGVAAGYGYTF
NA	TRBV19	TRBJ1-2	many	TGTGCCAGTAGTATAGACACAGGGTCGAAGGGCTACACCTTC	CASSIDTGSKGYTF
TRBD2	TRBV7-9	TRBJ2-3	NA	TGTGCCAGCAGCCCAGTCCTAGCGGGAGCCGATACGCAGTATTTT	CASSPVLAGADTQYF
NA	TRBV20-1	TRBJ2-7	many	TGCAGTGCTATTCCGTCGACAGGCTACGAGCAGTACTTC	CSAIPSTGYEQYF
NA	TRBV7-3	TRBJ2-1	NA	TGTGCCAGCAGCTTAATGGAGAGCTCGGAGCAGTTCTTC	CASSLMESSEQFF
NA	TRBV20-1	TRBJ1-5	NA	TGCAGTGCTAGTTCCGGGATTCAGCCCCAGCATTTT	CSASSGIQPQHF
NA	TRBV29-1	TRBJ1-4	few	TGCAGCGTTGACACGGGAGGTGGTGAAAAACTGTTTTTT	CSVDTGGGEKLFF
NA	TRBV19	TRBJ1-3	many	TGTGCCAGTAGCACCGGGGGGACTGGAAACACCATATATTTT	CASSTGGTGNTIYF
NA	TRBV24-1	TRBJ2-5	NA	TGTGCCACCAGTGATTCCAATCCCGACCAAGAGACCCAGTACTTC	CATSDSNPDQETQYF
NA	TRBV10-3	TRBJ1-1	few	TGTGCCAGCAGCGACTTTGACGGACTGAACACTGAAGCTTTCTTT	CASSDFDGLNTEAFF
NA	TRBV15	TRBJ2-2	NA	TGTGCCACCAGCAGTCCCGGGACTTCCTTGGGCGAGCTGTTTTTT	CATSSPGTSLGELFF
NA	TRBV19	TRBJ1-1	NA	TGTGCCAGTAGTCGGCCGCGTAACACTGAAGCTTTCTTT	CASSRPRNTEAFF
NA	TRBV20-1	TRBJ2-7	NA	TGCAGTGCGCACACTCTAGGGGCTCGTGAGCAGTACTTC	CSAHTLGAREQYF
NA	TRBV9	TRBJ1-2	NA	TGTGCCAGCAGCGGCCCCTATACAGATAACTATGGCTACACCTTC	CASSGPYTDNYGYTF
TRBD2	TRBV5-1	TRBJ2-7	few	TGCGCCAGCAGCTCGGGGACTAGCGGGATAGTAGTCTACGAGCAGTACTTC	CASSSGTSGIVVYEQYF
NA	TRBV6-5	TRBJ2-7	NA	TGTGCCAGCAGTGAACGACAGGAGAAGAGGGCGTACTTC	CASSERQEKRAYF
NA	TRBV7-7	TRBJ2-5	few	TGTGCTAGCAGCTTAGTTATTGGAGAGGGGGAGACCCAGTACTTC	CASSLVIGEGETQYF
NA	TRBV6-5	TRBJ2-7	many	TGTGCCAGCAGCTACAGCTCCACCTACGAGCAGTACTTC	CASSYSSTYEQYF
NA	TRBV20-1	TRBJ1-4	few	TGCAGTGCTAGAAGGGACGGACCAAATGAAAAACTGTTTTTT	CSARRDGPNEKLFF
NA	TRBV24-1	TRBJ1-2	few	TGTGCCACCAGTGATTTGACATCCAACTATGGCTACACCTTC	CATSDLTSNYGYTF
NA	TRBV10-3	TRBJ2-7	NA	TGTGCCATCAGTGAGTCTGGCAGGTACGAGCAGTACTTC	CAISESGRYEQYF
NA	TRBV5-6	TRBJ2-6	NA	TGTGCCACCATCCTGGGCGCCGCTGGGGCCAACGTCCTGACTTTC	CATILGAAGANVLTF
TRBD2	TRBV7-2	TRBJ2-3	NA	TGTGCCAGCAGCCTAAATCCGGGCGGGAGGGGAAATACGCAGTATTTT	CASSLNPGGRGNTQYF
NA	TRBV5-6	TRBJ1-5	NA	TGTGCCAGCAGTATATATCCCGGGCCCCGCTCCAATCAGCCCCAGCATTTT	CASSIYPGPRSNQPQHF
NA	TRBV6-5	TRBJ1-5	NA	TGTGCCAGCAGTTATGGAGACAGGTACCAAGAGACCCAGCATTTT	CASSYGDRYQETQHF
NA	TRBV4-3	TRBJ2-5	many	TGCGCCAGCAGCCAAGAATTCGGGACACCTCAAGAGACCCAGTACTTC	CASSQEFGTPQETQYF
TRBD1	TRBV15	TRBJ2-5	NA	TGTGCCACCAGCAGAGATCGAGGGACAGGGTCGGGGCAAGAGACCCAGTACTTC	CATSRDRGTGSGQETQYF
NA	TRBV2	TRBJ1-3	many	TGTGCCAGTAAGGGGGGACCTGGAAACACCATATATTTT	CASKGGPGNTIYF